The source of this T cell receptor (beta chain) is a study of beta chain features in type 1 diabetes (dated by TCRdb to 2016 to 2019). With regard to the full study: No differences in mean age, gender distribution, total cell number or subset yield were found between patients and healthy donors. A total of 100 million to 110 million sorted cells were examined across all samples, and a strong correlation was observed between cell number per subset and RNA yield. In the study, recently diagnosed type 1 diabetes patients and matched healthy donors were compared on the TCRB repertoires of their sorted circulating CD4+ T cell subsets. Whereas all 30 or so donors provided naive and central memory subsets, regulatory and stem cell-like memory subsets were isolated from just 8 patients and about 8 healthy donors. The full study reports these points: Naive, central memory and regulatory TCRB repertoires appeared to be more alike among patients than among healthy donors. HLA sub-analyses involved small numbers of individuals, so any influence of HLA type on TCRB rearrangement remained unresolved. In all four CD4+ subsets, TCRB CDR3 length was moderately but significantly shorter in type 1 diabetes patients. Sequencing cDNA rather than genomic DNA could over-represent highly expressing activated cells, although activation and CD3 levels did not differ between groups. Fewer insertions and more nucleotide deletions at VDJ recombination sites were observed in patients with type 1 diabetes, implying thymic rearrangement abnormalities. Shorter templates might have been favored by PCR, but patient and control samples were amplified and corrected together, so both groups would have been affected equally by any skew.

Trimming costs V 3 bases and J 5 bases, and their ends lie 6 bases apart. Counted from cysteine to phenylalanine, this CDR3 has 12 amino acids. The kept DNA is CDR3 alone, 36 bases in frame from the first base. CDR1 and CDR2, looked up from the germline V gene, are KGHSH and LQKENI. Each donor gave one peripheral blood draw, approximately 110 mL on average, collected into heparinised tubes. Naive, central memory, regulatory and stem cell-like memory CD4+ T cells were sorted on a BD FACSAria II using a panel including CD45RO, CCR7, CD25, CD127, CD95 and CD27. Every sorted population had a purity above 95%. PBMCs were isolated right away by Lymphoprep density gradient centrifugation and were stained directly, without culture. So that batch effects would be minimized, each experiment stained and sorted samples in pairs, pairing one healthy donor with one patient. All of the isolated RNA was reverse transcribed with the High Capacity cDNA Reverse Transcription Kit, so expressed TCRB transcripts were sequenced. Deep immunoSEQ sequencing was applied to naive, central memory and regulatory T cell samples, giving an average of roughly 3.3 million total reads per sample. Sorted cells were lysed in RLT buffer, and RNA was extracted using DNase-treated RNeasy Micro or Mini kits according to cell number. Each cell subset was processed separately to prevent cross-contamination, with patient and healthy donor samples processed together. The immunoSEQ multiplex PCR was used to amplify TCRB sequences from cDNA, yielding 87-bp fragments that span the CDR3 region. Sequencing of the amplicons was done on the Illumina HiSeq platform. Concerning the study's data processing: PCR bias was corrected computationally using synthetic template baselines, and reads within Hamming distance 2 were collapsed, with unmergeable singletons discarded. Reads were aligned against IMGT so that V, D and J genes, CDR3 length and insertions or deletions at six rearrangement sites could be assigned. Within each subset, clonotype counts were normalized to the number of sorted cells before true diversity and Gini coefficients were calculated with the tcR R package. The overlap coefficient, calculated on TCRB nucleotide sequences, was used to measure repertoire sharing. Out-of-frame TCRB sequences from naive cells were analyzed as a proxy for the pre-selection repertoire. TCRdb retrieved this table from immuneACCESS and kept in-frame rearrangements only. Not all clones are present; in checked studies, unresolved V genes account for under half, and no reason is known for the remainder. V and J calls and clone size are copied from that table; D and trimming were computed from the DNA. Recorded for this sample are around 250,000 clones; roughly 13% of them occurred a single time. The ten largest clones add up to 0.015% to 0.02% of the sample.

In this sample, this clone turned up a few times. The specificity of this receptor is unknown. Nothing much larger sits one base from this clone, and base qualities are not available. The source material was naive CD4+ T cells from blood. The sample's cell subset or site label is to be understood as: true naive CD4+ T cells. The V and J segments used are TRBV18 and TRBJ2-3, with the D gene call left open. This clonotype was obtained from a young man with type 1 diabetes. The CDR3 loop reads CASSPSKDTQYF. The DNA sequence follows: TGTGCCAGCTCACCTTCCAAAGATACGCAGTATTTT.